This T cell receptor (beta chain) was recovered during a study of blood T cell repertoires in COVID-19 (dated by TCRdb to 2020 to 2021). For the wider study: Samples covering the acute and convalescent phases of COVID-19 were provided by collaborators in the United States, Italy and Spain. The material from the prospective study consisted of cDNA or gDNA derived from T cells, B-cell-depleted T cells, or PBMCs. Deeply sampled blood TCRbeta repertoires from subjects exposed to, actively infected with, or recovered from COVID-19 were included in the dataset. The repertoires were released in a freely available public database meant as a resource for research on the immune response to SARS-CoV-2. Samples came from the ongoing ImmuneRACE study (first 160 participants) plus 1,254 subjects from 6 global collaborators. Nearly every sample came with metadata listing a de-identified subject ID, COVID-19 status, age in years and sex. HLA class I and class II types, where available, came from metadata supplied by the sample provider rather than from assay-based typing. Overall results and qualifications from the work: Clinical and demographic metadata were provided uncurated, with the amount varying by source and participant.

The immunoSEQ Assay, a bias-controlled multiplex PCR, was used to amplify TCRbeta CDR3 regions from genomic DNA. The paper's data handling went like this. Nucleated cell counts per sample were estimated from amplification of reference gene primers within the assay. To quantify the absolute abundance of each unique TCRbeta CDR3 rearrangement, sequence reads were collapsed and filtered. For each sample, productive Simpson clonality was calculated by taking the square root of Simpson's diversity index across productive rearrangements. This immuneACCESS table, as held by TCRdb, lists in-frame sequences with V and J called but not all clones. Of the missing ones, under half trace to an unresolved V gene in checked studies; the others have no known cause. Clone size and the V and J calls come from that table; the DNA yielded D and trimming. The table for this sample lists around 260,000 clones; around 87% of them were counted only once. The ten largest make up around 3.6% of the sample.

The germline V gene supplies CDR1 MNHEY and CDR2 SVGAGI. The V and J ends are trimmed by 6 bases and 7 bases, leaving 13 bases between them. Measured from the cysteine to the phenylalanine, the CDR3 is 12 residues long. The CDR3 DNA has 36 bases and is translated from base 1. Notes on this clone: What antigen it recognizes has not been identified. Base qualities are not provided; no much larger clone lies one nucleotide away.

Each collaborating institution followed its own protocols to collect whole blood in K2EDTA tubes. For TCRbeta analysis, collaborators shipped samples as frozen whole blood, isolated PBMCs, or DNA extracted from either of those sample types. The sample consisted of peripheral blood. The chain is made from TRBV6-5 and TRBJ2-7, with a weak D call of TRBD1 (6 bases match). This TCR came from a man younger than 30 with active or convalescent COVID-19. The CDR3 is CASRGDRPEQYF. The DNA sequence is given as TGTGCCAGCAGAGGAGACAGGCCGGAGCAGTACTTC.